This T cell receptor beta chain was recorded in a study of post-analysis software for immune sequencing data. This clonotype has a count of ten or more. Antigen: not known. CDR1 SQVTM and CDR2 ANQGSEA come from the germline V gene. This CDR3 contains 14 residues. With 0 bases clipped from V and 6 bases from J, the junction kept 5 bases outside the gene matches. Study-wide results and limits: In patients, four to six TRBV segments were more frequent than in controls, with TRBV5-6, TRBV5-1 and TRBV20-1 among them. Compared with controls, patients showed significantly lower normalized Chao1 diversity. The authors found that F measure strongly co-clustered same-batch samples.

TCR beta cDNA libraries had unique molecular identifiers. One entry per CDR3 protein results from TCRdb running MiXCR on the PCR reads. The table has roughly 540,000 distinct CDR3 sequences, roughly 34% seen once; the top ten hold around 6.1%. The receptor comes from a girl aged 2-17 years with multiple sclerosis. The rearrangement links TRBV29-1 to TRBJ1-2; 9 bases match TRBD1. Sequencing input: blood. The CDR3 protein is CSVEDRGTGNGYTF. The CDR3 nucleotides read TGCAGCGTTGAAGACCGGGGGACAGGGAATGGCTACACCTTC. The complete variable domain, with remaining parts taken from reference TRBV29-1 and TRBJ1-2, reads SAVISQKPSRDICQRGTSLTIQCQVDSQVTMMFWYRQQPGQSLTLIATANQGSEATYESGFVIDKFPISRPNLTFSTLTVSNMSPEDSSIYLCSVEDRGTGNGYTFGSGTRLTVV.